This T cell receptor beta chain came from a study of beta chain features in type 1 diabetes. The sample holds many counts of this clone. Its antigen is still unknown. V was trimmed by 2 bases and J by 4 bases, leaving 11 bases between them. Germline V CDR1 and CDR2: SGHTA, FQGNSA. The CDR3 covers 15 residues. The whole isolated RNA underwent reverse transcription, so sequencing captured expressed TCRB transcripts. Generated by immunoSEQ multiplex PCR, the TCRdb table keeps only in-frame clones and is missing some. This table has roughly 350,000 clones, roughly a tenth appearing once. Study results and limitations: Shorter TCRB CDR3s, moderately but significantly so, were found in Type 1 diabetes patients in all four CD4+ subsets.

The receptor comes from a man aged 25-40 years with type 1 diabetes. Sequencing used central memory CD4+ T cells from blood. The chain has TRBV7-2 and TRBJ2-2, with a weak D call TRBD2 (5 bases). The CDR3 nucleotides read TGTGCCAGCAGCTTAATAGCGTCGGGCACCGGGGAGCTGTTTTTT. This sequence encodes CASSLIASGTGELFF.